The rows below give T cell receptor beta chains drawn from one sample of a study of T-cell reconstitution after alpha-beta-depleted transplantation in children. TCRdb redid the calling of the PCR reads with MiXCR, one entry per CDR3 protein. Among around 250,000 distinct CDR3 sequences, 25% were seen once, and the ten largest hold about 2.5%. Sequenced material: PBMCs, taken before TCRalphabeta/CD19-depleted stem cell transplant. These receptors originate from a girl aged 2 to 9 with Fanconi anemia, due to receive a stem cell transplant. CDR3s include the opening cysteine and the closing phenylalanine or tryptophan. Fields, in order: D gene, clone size, J gene, V gene, CDR3 DNA, CDR3 protein. A D gene is named only where the DNA matches it firmly. Rows give clone size only sometimes, using once, few, many, or a class for an expanded clone.

>.|few|TRBJ2-3|TRBV29-1
TGCAGCACTTCAACCACAGATACGCAGTATTTT
CSTSTTDTQYF
>.|.|TRBJ2-2|TRBV29-1
TGCAGCGTTGTTACCTCGAACACCGGGGAGCTGTTTTTT
CSVVTSNTGELFF
>.|many|TRBJ2-7|TRBV12-3/TRBV12-4
TGTGCCAGCAGAACCGGTGGCAGGGCTTTCCACGAGCAGTACTTC
CASRTGGRAFHEQYF
>TRBD1|.|TRBJ2-1|TRBV5-1
TGCGCCAGCAGCCCCGACAGGGTAAACTACAATGAGCAGTTCTTC
CASSPDRVNYNEQFF
>TRBD2|.|TRBJ2-7|TRBV4-2
TGTGCCTCAGCGTACGGGGGGGGAAACGAGCAGTACTTC
CASAYGGGNEQYF
>.|few|TRBJ2-7|TRBV20-1
TGCAGTGCTAGCCCGGACTCAAGCTCCTACGAGCAGTACTTC
CSASPDSSSYEQYF
>.|.|TRBJ2-1|TRBV6-2/TRBV6-3
TGTGCCAGCAGTTACGTGGGGGAGGCGGGCTACAATGAGCAGTTCTTC
CASSYVGEAGYNEQFF
>.|many|TRBJ2-1|TRBV20-1
TGCAGTGCTAGGGACAGTGCGGCCTACAATGAGCAGTTCTTC
CSARDSAAYNEQFF
>.|.|TRBJ2-3|TRBV28
TGTGCCAGCAGTTTCAACAGGATTAGCTCAGATACGCAGTATTTT
CASSFNRISSDTQYF
>.|many|TRBJ2-1|TRBV5-4
TGTGCCAGCAGCTTGTGGCTACGTAATGAGCAGTTCTTC
CASSLWLRNEQFF
>TRBD2|.|TRBJ2-1|TRBV20-1
TGCAGTGCTCCTACAGCGGGGGTGACAAACAATGAGCAGTTCTTC
CSAPTAGVTNNEQFF
>TRBD2|few|TRBJ2-1|TRBV7-2
TGTGCCAGCAGCTTCACTAGCGGACCTTACAATGAGCAGTTCTTC
CASSFTSGPYNEQFF
>.|few|TRBJ2-6|TRBV28
TGTGCCAGCAGTGCTCTCCGCTCTGGGGCCAACGTCCTGACTTTC
CASSALRSGANVLTF
>.|many|TRBJ1-1|TRBV30
TGTGCCTGGAGTGTTTTGGCCGTGGCTCGTGGAATACCTGAAGCTTTCTTT
CAWSVLAVARGIPEAFF
>TRBD1|few|TRBJ1-1|TRBV20-1
TGCAGTGCTAGGGGGACAGCGAACACTGAAGCTTTCTTT
CSARGTANTEAFF
>TRBD2|many|TRBJ2-7|TRBV20-1
TGCAGTGCCCGTAGCGGGAGCTCCTACGAGCAGTACTTC
CSARSGSSYEQYF
>.|.|TRBJ1-2|TRBV12-3/TRBV12-4
TGTGCCAGCAGTTTCCACAGGTCTTCTAACTATGGCTACACCTTC
CASSFHRSSNYGYTF
>TRBD2|few|TRBJ2-5|TRBV5-1
TGCGCCAGCAGCCTTTCATCTAGCGGGGAAGAGACCCAGTACTTC
CASSLSSSGEETQYF
>.|many|TRBJ2-7|TRBV12-3/TRBV12-4
TGTGCCAGCAGTCCCTCTTCCTGGGTTCTAGGGCAGTACTTC
CASSPSSWVLGQYF
>.|many|TRBJ1-5|TRBV12-3/TRBV12-4
TGTGCCAGCGGTCCCCGCCGCCAGCCCCAGCATTTT
CASGPRRQPQHF
>TRBD1|.|TRBJ2-7|TRBV28
TGTGCCAGCAGTATCAGGGTCCAGGGGGCCTACGAGCAGTACTTC
CASSIRVQGAYEQYF
>.|few|TRBJ2-1|TRBV20-1
TGCAGTGCTGTGCCGGGGCTTGCCGCCTACAATGAGCAGTTCTTC
CSAVPGLAAYNEQFF
>.|few|TRBJ1-2|TRBV20-1
TGCAGTGCTAGCGCAGGGGACTATGGCTACACCTTC
CSASAGDYGYTF
>.|few|TRBJ1-4|TRBV29-1
TGCAGCGTTCAAGTCTTTGGGCCCAATGAAAAACTGTTTTTT
CSVQVFGPNEKLFF
>.|many|TRBJ2-7|TRBV29-1
TGCAGCGTTAGACAGGACTACGAGCAGTACTTC
CSVRQDYEQYF
>.|few|TRBJ2-2|TRBV28
TGTGCCAGCAGTCCCTTACCCAGAGTCACCGGGGAGCTGTTTTTT
CASSPLPRVTGELFF
>TRBD1|many|TRBJ2-7|TRBV29-1
TGCAGCGCCTTAGGGACAGACACCTACGAGCAGTACTTC
CSALGTDTYEQYF
>.|few|TRBJ2-5|TRBV29-1
TGCAGCACCAGCGTGGGAGAGACCCAGTACTTC
CSTSVGETQYF
>.|many|TRBJ1-6|TRBV4-2
TGTGCCAGCAGCCAGGAAGGACAGCCTAATTCACCCCTCCACTTT
CASSQEGQPNSPLHF
>TRBD2|few|TRBJ2-1|TRBV20-1
TGCAGTGCCCGGATCGGACTAGGGCGGGTCAATGAGCAGTTCTTC
CSARIGLGRVNEQFF
>.|.|TRBJ2-3|TRBV4-2
TGTGCCAGCAGCCAAGCCCCGCGGGGTACAGATACGCAGTATTTT
CASSQAPRGTDTQYF
>.|many|TRBJ1-1|TRBV12-3/TRBV12-4
TGTGCCAGCAGTCCACAGGGAAACACTGAAGCTTTCTTT
CASSPQGNTEAFF
>TRBD1|many|TRBJ1-2|TRBV7-2
TGTGCCAGCAGCACCAGACAGGGTACGGGCTACACCTTC
CASSTRQGTGYTF
>TRBD2|few|TRBJ2-1|TRBV12-3/TRBV12-4
TGTGCCAGCAGACATAGACCCGGGACTAGGTTTCCGAATGAGCAGTTCTTC
CASRHRPGTRFPNEQFF
>.|many|TRBJ2-1|TRBV12-3/TRBV12-4
TGTGCCAGCAGTCATCAACGGATCTCCTACAATGAGCAGTTCTTC
CASSHQRISYNEQFF
>.|few|TRBJ2-1|TRBV24-1
TGTGCCACCAGTGGGCACCGGGGTGAGCAGTTCTTC
CATSGHRGEQFF
>.|.|TRBJ1-2|TRBV20-1
TGCAGTGCTAGAGCCGGGACGGATTACTATGGCTACACCTTC
CSARAGTDYYGYTF
>.|.|TRBJ2-2|TRBV5-1
TGCGCCAGCAGCTTGATGGTAACCGGGGAGCTGTTTTTT
CASSLMVTGELFF
>.|.|TRBJ1-4|TRBV2
TGTGCCAGCCGACGGATTGCAACTAATGAAAAACTGTTTTTT
CASRRIATNEKLFF
>.|many|TRBJ2-1|TRBV12-3/TRBV12-4
TGTGCCAGCAGCCCCCTATACAATGAGCAGTTCTTC
CASSPLYNEQFF
>.|many|TRBJ1-1|TRBV5-1
TGCGCCAGCAGCTTGGCATTGTTCGGGGGCGGAGGGATGAACACTGAAGCTTTCTTT
CASSLALFGGGGMNTEAFF
>.|once|TRBJ2-7|TRBV5-1
TGCGCCAGCAGGGAAGGGGGCTCCTACGAGCAGTACTTC
CASREGGSYEQYF
>.|.|TRBJ2-7|TRBV12-3/TRBV12-4
TGTGCCAGCAGTTTAACCGTCCTCGGGCAGTACTTC
CASSLTVLGQYF
>TRBD1|few|TRBJ1-4|TRBV12-3/TRBV12-4
TGTGCCAGCAGCGCCGGGACAGCTAATGAAAAACTGTTTTTT
CASSAGTANEKLFF
>.|.|TRBJ2-7|TRBV20-1
TGCAGTGCTAAGTCGGGACACAACTACGAGCAGTACTTC
CSAKSGHNYEQYF
>TRBD1|many|TRBJ1-2|TRBV6-2/TRBV6-3
TGTGCCAGCAGTCAGGGGGCGCCGAACTATGGCTACACCTTC
CASSQGAPNYGYTF
>.|few|TRBJ2-5|TRBV5-5
TGTGCCAGCAGCCCCCTGGCCCTCGTAGAGACCCAGTACTTC
CASSPLALVETQYF
>TRBD1|.|TRBJ2-5|TRBV29-1
TGCAGCGTTATATCATTTGGGACAGGGGAGGAGACCCAGTACTTC
CSVISFGTGEETQYF
>.|few|TRBJ1-2|TRBV6-5
TGTGCCAGCAGTTACTCATTCGACCTTAACTATGGCTACACCTTC
CASSYSFDLNYGYTF
>.|many|TRBJ2-6|TRBV7-9
TGTGCCAGCAGCTTAGAAAGTCTTCCCTCTGGGGCCAACGTCCTGACTTTC
CASSLESLPSGANVLTF
>.|.|TRBJ2-3|TRBV29-1
TGCAGCGAGAGGGGTTATAGTATCGATACGCAGTATTTT
CSERGYSIDTQYF
>TRBD2|many|TRBJ2-7|TRBV6-2/TRBV6-3
TGTGCCACCGGGAGGGTCGGCGAGCAGTACTTC
CATGRVGEQYF
>.|many|TRBJ2-7|TRBV20-1
TGCAGTGCTCCCGGGACTGGCTACGAGCAGTACTTC
CSAPGTGYEQYF